Sequencing of this TCR beta chain was carried out in a study of OX40 agonist ivuxolimab in advanced cancers. Study results and limitations: On average, CD8+ T cells showed a greater number of expanded clones than CD4+.

The CDR3 runs to 16 residues. CDR1 is LNHDA and CDR2 is SQIVND in the germline V gene (reference sequence). V lost 1 base to trimming and J lost 6 bases, with 16 bases between them. Here immunoSEQ multiplex PCR was the method, and the copy in TCRdb shows in-frame clones only, minus some. This table has about 73,000 clones, 80% to 95% appearing once. In the case of this clone: Its antigen is currently unknown.

The material sequenced was CD4+ or CD8+ T cells sorted from blood, taken in a trial of the OX40 agonist ivuxolimab. The chain has TRBV19 and TRBJ1-5; D is possibly TRBD1 (5 bases). The source is an adult with an advanced solid tumor such as melanoma, head and neck, liver or kidney cancer. The CDR3 DNA reads TGTGCCAGTAGTATAGGGTTTGGGGACGTCGTTCAGCCCCAGCATTTT. Its protein product is CASSIGFGDVVQPQHF.